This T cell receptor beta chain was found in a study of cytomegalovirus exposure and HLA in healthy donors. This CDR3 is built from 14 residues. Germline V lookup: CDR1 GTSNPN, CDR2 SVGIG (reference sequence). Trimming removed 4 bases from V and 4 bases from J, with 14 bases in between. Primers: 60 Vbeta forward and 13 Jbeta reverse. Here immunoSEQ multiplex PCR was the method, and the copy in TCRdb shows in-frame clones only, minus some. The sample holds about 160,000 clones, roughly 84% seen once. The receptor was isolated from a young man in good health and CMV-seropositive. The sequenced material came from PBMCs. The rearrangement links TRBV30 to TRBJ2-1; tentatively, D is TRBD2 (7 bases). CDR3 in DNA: TGTGCCTGGAATCTGGGGGGGGCGTACAATGAGCAGTTCTTC. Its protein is CAWNLGGAYNEQFF.